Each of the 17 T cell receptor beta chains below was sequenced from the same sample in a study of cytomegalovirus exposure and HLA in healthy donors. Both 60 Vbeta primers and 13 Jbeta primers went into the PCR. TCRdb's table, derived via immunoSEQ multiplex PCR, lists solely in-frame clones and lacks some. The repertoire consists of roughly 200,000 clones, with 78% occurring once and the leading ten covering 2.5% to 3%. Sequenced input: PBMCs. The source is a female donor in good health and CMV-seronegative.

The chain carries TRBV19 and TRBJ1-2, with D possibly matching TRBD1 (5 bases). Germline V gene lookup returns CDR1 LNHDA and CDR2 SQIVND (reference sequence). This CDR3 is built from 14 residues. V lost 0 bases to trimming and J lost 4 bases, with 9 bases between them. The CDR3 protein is CASSIDWGGYGYTF. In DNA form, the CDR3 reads TGTGCCAGTAGTATAGATTGGGGCGGCTATGGCTACACCTTC.

CDR3 loop: CASSYSGVHEQFF. The CDR3 DNA follows: TGTGCCAGCAGTTACTCCGGGGTCCATGAGCAGTTCTTC. The chain uses TRBV6-5 and TRBJ2-1, with D possibly matching TRBD2 (5 bases). This CDR3 contains 13 residues. Germline CDR1 is MNHEY and CDR2 is SVGAGI. V lost 0 bases, J lost 8 bases, and 8 bases lay in between.

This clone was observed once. The CDR3 sequence: CASSPRVGQPQHF. In nucleotides, the CDR3 is TGTGCCAGCAGTCCCCGGGTGGGTCAGCCCCAGCATTTT. The rearrangement links TRBV6-6 to TRBJ1-5; D unclear. The V gene's germline CDR1 is MNHNY and CDR2 SVGAGI (reference sequence). CDR3 size: 13 residues. Trimming removed 5 bases from V and 6 bases from J, with 11 bases in between.

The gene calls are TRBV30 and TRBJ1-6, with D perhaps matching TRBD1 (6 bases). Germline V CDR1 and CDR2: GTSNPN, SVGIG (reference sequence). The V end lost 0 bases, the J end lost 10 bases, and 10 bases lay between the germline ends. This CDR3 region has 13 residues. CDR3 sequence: CAWSVQGGSPLHF. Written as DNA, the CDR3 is TGTGCCTGGAGTGTACAGGGCGGCTCACCCCTCCACTTT.

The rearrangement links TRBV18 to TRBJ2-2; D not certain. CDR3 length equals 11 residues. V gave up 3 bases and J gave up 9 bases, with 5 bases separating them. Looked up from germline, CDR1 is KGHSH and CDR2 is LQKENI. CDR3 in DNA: TGTGCCAGCTCACCCGAGCGGGAGCTGTTTTTT. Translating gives CASSPERELFF.

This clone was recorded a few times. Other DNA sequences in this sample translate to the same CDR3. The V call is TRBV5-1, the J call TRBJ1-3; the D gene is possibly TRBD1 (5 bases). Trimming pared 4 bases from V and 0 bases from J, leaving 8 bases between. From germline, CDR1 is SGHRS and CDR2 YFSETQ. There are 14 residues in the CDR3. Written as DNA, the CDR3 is TGCGCCAGCAGCCCCCAGGGCTCTGGAAACACCATATATTTT. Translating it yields CASSPQGSGNTIYF.

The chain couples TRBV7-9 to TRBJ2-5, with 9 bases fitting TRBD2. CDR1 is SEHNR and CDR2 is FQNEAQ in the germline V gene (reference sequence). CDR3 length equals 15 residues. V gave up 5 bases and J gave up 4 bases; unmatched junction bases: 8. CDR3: CASSPPGLAVETQYF. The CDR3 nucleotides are TGTGCCAGCAGCCCCCCGGGACTAGCAGTAGAGACCCAGTACTTC. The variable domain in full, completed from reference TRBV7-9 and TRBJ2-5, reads DTGVSQNPRHKITKRGQNVTFRCDPISEHNRLYWYRQTLGQGPEFLTYFQNEAQLEKSRLLSDRFSAERPKGSFSTLEIQRTEQGDSAMYLCASSPPGLAVETQYFGPGTRLLVL.

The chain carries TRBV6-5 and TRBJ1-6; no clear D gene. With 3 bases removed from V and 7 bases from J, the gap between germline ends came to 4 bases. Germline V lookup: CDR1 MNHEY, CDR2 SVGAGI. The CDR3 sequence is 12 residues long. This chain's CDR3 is CASSYLNSPLHF. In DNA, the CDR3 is TGTGCCAGCAGTTATCTGAATTCACCCCTCCACTTT.

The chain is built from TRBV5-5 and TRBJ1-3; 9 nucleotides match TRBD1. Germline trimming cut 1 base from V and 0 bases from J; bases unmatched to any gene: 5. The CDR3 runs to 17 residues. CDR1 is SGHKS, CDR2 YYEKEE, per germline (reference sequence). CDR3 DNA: TGTGCCAGCAGCTTGCTTCCGACAGGGGGCTCTGGAAACACCATATATTTT. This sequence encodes CASSLLPTGGSGNTIYF.

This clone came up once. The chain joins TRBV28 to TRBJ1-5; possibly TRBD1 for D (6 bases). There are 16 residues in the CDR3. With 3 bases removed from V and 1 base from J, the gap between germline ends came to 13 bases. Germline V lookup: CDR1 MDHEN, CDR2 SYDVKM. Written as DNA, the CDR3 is TGTGCCAGCAGTTTTCCCCGGCAGGGGAGCAATCAGCCCCAGCATTTT. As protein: CASSFPRQGSNQPQHF.

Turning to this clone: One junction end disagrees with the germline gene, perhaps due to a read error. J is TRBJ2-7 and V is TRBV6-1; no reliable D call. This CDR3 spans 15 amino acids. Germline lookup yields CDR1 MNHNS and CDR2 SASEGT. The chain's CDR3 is CSSSEAGASSYEQYF. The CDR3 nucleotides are TGTTCCAGCAGTGAAGCAGGAGCGAGCTCCTACGAGCAGTACTTC.

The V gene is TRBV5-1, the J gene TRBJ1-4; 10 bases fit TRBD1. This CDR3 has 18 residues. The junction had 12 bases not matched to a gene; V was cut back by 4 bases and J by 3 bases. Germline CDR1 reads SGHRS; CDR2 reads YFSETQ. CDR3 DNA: TGCGCCAGCAGCAGGGACAGGGGTGGTTATGCCGCTAATGAAAAACTGTTTTTT. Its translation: CASSRDRGGYAANEKLFF.

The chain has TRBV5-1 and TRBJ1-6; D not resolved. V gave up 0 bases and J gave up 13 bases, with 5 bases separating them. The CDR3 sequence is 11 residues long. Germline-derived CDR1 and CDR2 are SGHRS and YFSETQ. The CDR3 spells CASSLDGPLHF. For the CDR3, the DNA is TGCGCCAGCAGCTTGGACGGGCCCCTCCACTTT.

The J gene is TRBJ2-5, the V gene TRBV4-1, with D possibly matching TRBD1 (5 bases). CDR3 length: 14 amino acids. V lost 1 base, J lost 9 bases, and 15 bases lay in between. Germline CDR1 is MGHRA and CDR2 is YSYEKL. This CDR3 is CASSQVGELGAQYF. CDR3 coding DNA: TGCGCCAGCAGCCAAGTTGGGGAATTAGGGGCCCAGTACTTC.

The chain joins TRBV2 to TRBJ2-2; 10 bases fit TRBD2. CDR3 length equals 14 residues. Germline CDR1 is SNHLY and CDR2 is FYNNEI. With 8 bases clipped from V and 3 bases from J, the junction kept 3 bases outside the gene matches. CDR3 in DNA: TGTGCCAGCCTAGCGGGAGAGGACACCGGGGAGCTGTTTTTT. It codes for CASLAGEDTGELFF. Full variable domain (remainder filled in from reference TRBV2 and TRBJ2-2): EPEVTQTPSHQVTQMGQEVILRCVPISNHLYFYWYRQILGQKVEFLVSFYNNEISEKSEIFDDQFSVERPDGSNFTLKIRSTKLEDSAMYFCASLAGEDTGELFFGEGSRLTVL.

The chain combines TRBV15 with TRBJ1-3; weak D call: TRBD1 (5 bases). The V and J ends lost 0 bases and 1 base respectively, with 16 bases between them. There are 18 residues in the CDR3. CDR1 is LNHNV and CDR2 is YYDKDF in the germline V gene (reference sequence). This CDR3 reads CATSRDPKGHGSGNTIYF. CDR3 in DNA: TGTGCCACCAGCAGAGATCCCAAGGGGCACGGTTCTGGAAACACCATATATTTT.

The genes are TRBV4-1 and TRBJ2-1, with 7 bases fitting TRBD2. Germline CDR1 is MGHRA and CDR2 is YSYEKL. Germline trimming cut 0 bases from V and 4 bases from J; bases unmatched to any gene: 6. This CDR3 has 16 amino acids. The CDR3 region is CASSQEGGGLYNEQFF. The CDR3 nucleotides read TGCGCCAGCAGCCAAGAGGGGGGAGGGCTTTACAATGAGCAGTTCTTC.